This T cell receptor beta chain comes out of a study of T cell changes during pregnancy in multiple sclerosis. Here immunoSEQ multiplex PCR was the method, and the copy in TCRdb shows in-frame clones only, minus some. The profile shows around 35,000 clones, about nine tenths of them singletons. The ends lost 5 bases at V and 4 bases at J; junction bases unmatched: 8. The CDR3 spans 15 residues. Germline assignment: CDR1 LNHDA and CDR2 SQIVND (reference sequence). This sequence originates from a female donor with multiple sclerosis, enrolled in a pregnancy study. The sequencing here drew on CD8+ T cells from peripheral blood mononuclear cells, taken before pregnancy. The rearrangement uses TRBV19 and TRBJ2-7, with 10 bases matching TRBD1. The CDR3 protein is CASSARDRGVYEQYF. In DNA, the CDR3 is TGTGCCAGTAGTGCGCGGGACAGGGGTGTGTACGAGCAGTACTTC.